This T cell receptor beta chain was obtained from a study of control samples from healthy donors and cancer patients. The germline V gene encodes CDR1 ENHRY and CDR2 SYGVKD. The CDR3 totals 15 residues. Between the trimmed V and J ends, which lost 5 bases and 0 bases, there was a span of 13 bases. TCRdb's table, derived via immunoSEQ multiplex PCR, lists solely in-frame clones and lacks some. Of more than 95,000 clones in the sample, 85% to 95% were seen once. Sequencing used blood. The rearrangement uses TRBV10-3 and TRBJ1-1, with a possible D match to TRBD1 (5 bases). The TCR originated in a man aged 18 to 29 in good health. The CDR3 coding sequence is TGTGCCATCAGTTCTGACAGTCACCTGAACACTGAAGCTTTCTTT. As protein: CAISSDSHLNTEAFF.